The 12 T cell receptor beta chains in this list originate from one sample, sequenced in a study of chemoradiotherapy in HPV16-positive cancers. Generated by immunoSEQ multiplex PCR, the TCRdb table keeps only in-frame clones and is missing some. The sample has tens of thousands of clones, around 82% seen once. Sequencing used blood, obtained from a patient who underwent chemoradiotherapy. The receptors come from a human donor with HPV-associated anogenital cancer.

A few counts support this clone. This chain uses TRBV7-3 with TRBJ1-2, with 8 bases fitting TRBD1. V lost 5 bases and J lost 8; bases outside the gene matches: 7. CDR1 is SGHTA, CDR2 FQGTGA, per germline. The CDR3 covers 13 residues. The CDR3 nucleotides read TGTGCCAGCAGCCTGGACAGGGTGGGCGGCTACACCTTC. Protein sequence: CASSLDRVGGYTF.

The chain links TRBV7-2 to TRBJ2-1; unclear D gene. V was pared by 5 bases and J by 8 bases, with 10 bases between. This CDR3 has 12 amino acids. CDR1 and CDR2 from the germline V gene are SGHTA and FQGNSA. The CDR3 coding sequence is TGTGCCAGCAGCACGTATTTGGATGAGCAGTTCTTC. This translates into CASSTYLDEQFF.

In its sample, this clone was seen once. The chain carries TRBV28 and TRBJ1-1, with unresolved D. The CDR3 has 12 amino acids. The germline V gene encodes CDR1 MDHEN and CDR2 SYDVKM. Between the trimmed V and J ends, which lost 4 bases and 2 bases, there was a span of 5 bases. The CDR3 DNA is TGTGCCAGCAGTTCCTCCAACACTGAAGCTTTCTTT. It yields the protein CASSSSNTEAFF.

The J gene is TRBJ1-5, the V gene TRBV19; D remains ambiguous. The ends were cut back, 3 bases at V and 7 bases at J, with 10 bases in the middle. The germline V gene has CDR1 LNHDA and CDR2 SQIVND (reference sequence). The CDR3 is 13 residues long. The CDR3 spells CASSIYADQPQHF. The DNA of the CDR3 is TGTGCCAGTAGTATTTACGCGGACCAGCCCCAGCATTTT.

This sequence joins TRBV5-1 and TRBJ2-5, with 8 bases that match TRBD2. The CDR3 sequence is 17 residues long. Germline CDR1 is SGHRS and CDR2 is YFSETQ. The ends lost 0 bases at V and 2 bases at J; junction bases unmatched: 9. The CDR3 loop reads CASSLGGGAGGQETQYF. The CDR3 coding sequence is TGCGCCAGCAGCTTGGGAGGCGGCGCGGGGGGTCAAGAGACCCAGTACTTC. Full variable domain (rest looked up from reference TRBV5-1 and TRBJ2-5): KAGVTQTPRYLIKTRGQQVTLSCSPISGHRSVSWYQQTPGQGLQFLFEYFSETQRNKGNFPGRFSGRQFSNSRSEMNVSTLELGDSALYLCASSLGGGAGGQETQYFGPGTRLLVL.

CDR3 in amino acids: CASSAIGTGGYTF. The CDR3 DNA is TGTGCCAGCAGTGCCATTGGAACCGGTGGCTACACCTTC. The V and J genes are TRBV6-1 and TRBJ1-2; D gene unclear. Germline V gives CDR1 MNHNS, CDR2 SASEGT. With 4 bases removed from V and 7 bases from J, the gap between germline ends came to 13 bases. This CDR3 is 13 amino acids long.

This sequence joins TRBV5-1 and TRBJ2-3, with TRBD2 identical over 10 bases. Germline CDR1 reads SGHRS; CDR2 reads YFSETQ. The CDR3 length is 16 residues. V shed 0 bases, J shed 3 bases, and the junction held 4 bases outside the gene matches. CDR3 in DNA: TGCGCCAGCAGCTTGGAGCCTAGCGGGGGTACAGATACGCAGTATTTT. Amino acids: CASSLEPSGGTDTQYF. The complete variable domain, with remaining parts taken from reference TRBV5-1 and TRBJ2-3, reads KAGVTQTPRYLIKTRGQQVTLSCSPISGHRSVSWYQQTPGQGLQFLFEYFSETQRNKGNFPGRFSGRQFSNSRSEMNVSTLELGDSALYLCASSLEPSGGTDTQYFGPGTRLTVL.

The rearrangement joins TRBV5-6 to TRBJ1-4; D is possibly TRBD1 (6 bases). The CDR3 runs 15 residues. Germline CDR1 and CDR2: SGHDT and YYEEEE. V lost 3 bases, J lost 8 bases, and 17 bases lay in between. DNA for the CDR3: TGTGCCAGCAGCTCGACCCAGGGGTTTTTGGAAAAACTGTTTTTT. Its protein product is CASSSTQGFLEKLFF.

This clone was counted once. The rearrangement uses TRBV18 and TRBJ1-1, with D perhaps matching TRBD1 (6 bases). Trimming shortened V by 0 bases and J by 8 bases, and 13 bases separated the two germline ends. CDR3 size: 14 residues. Germline assignment: CDR1 KGHSH and CDR2 LQKENI. In DNA form, the CDR3 reads TGTGCCAGCTCACCACCCGGCGACAGGCCCGAAGCTTTCTTT. Amino acid sequence: CASSPPGDRPEAFF.

This clone was found once. CDR3 in amino acids: CASSLELTGTGKEKLFF. The CDR3 DNA is TGTGCCAGCAGCTTGGAACTTACAGGGACTGGGAAAGAAAAACTGTTTTTT. The chain employs TRBV7-2 and TRBJ1-4, with D possibly TRBD1 on 6 matching bases. Trimming removed 3 bases from V and 8 bases from J, with 22 bases in between. Germline CDR1 SGHTA, CDR2 FQGNSA. The CDR3 consists of 17 residues.

As regards this clone: One junction end does not reproduce the germline sequence, and a read error may be involved. V gene TRBV10-3 combines with J gene TRBJ2-1; 9 bases match TRBD1. The CDR3 runs 16 residues. Germline assignment: CDR1 ENHRY and CDR2 SYGVKD. The CDR3 DNA reads TGTGCCACCAGTAGCCGCGGGACAGGGACCAACAATGAGCAGTTCTTC. Translating gives CATSSRGTGTNNEQFF.

This clone was found a few times. The rearrangement links TRBV19 to TRBJ1-1; D is perhaps TRBD1 (6 bases). The CDR3 has 15 residues. Germline V gives CDR1 LNHDA, CDR2 SQIVND (reference sequence). Deletions cut 6 bases from V and 0 bases from J, with 14 bases between. The CDR3 nucleotides are TGTGCCAGTAGCGATGGGGGGCAGATGAACACTGAAGCTTTCTTT. This gives the protein CASSDGGQMNTEAFF. The whole variable domain, filled in from reference TRBV19 and TRBJ1-1, reads DGGITQSPKYLFRKEGQNVTLSCEQNLNHDAMYWYRQDPGQGLRLIYYSQIVNDFQKGDIAEGYSVSREKKESFPLTVTSAQKNPTAFYLCASSDGGQMNTEAFFGQGTRLTVV.